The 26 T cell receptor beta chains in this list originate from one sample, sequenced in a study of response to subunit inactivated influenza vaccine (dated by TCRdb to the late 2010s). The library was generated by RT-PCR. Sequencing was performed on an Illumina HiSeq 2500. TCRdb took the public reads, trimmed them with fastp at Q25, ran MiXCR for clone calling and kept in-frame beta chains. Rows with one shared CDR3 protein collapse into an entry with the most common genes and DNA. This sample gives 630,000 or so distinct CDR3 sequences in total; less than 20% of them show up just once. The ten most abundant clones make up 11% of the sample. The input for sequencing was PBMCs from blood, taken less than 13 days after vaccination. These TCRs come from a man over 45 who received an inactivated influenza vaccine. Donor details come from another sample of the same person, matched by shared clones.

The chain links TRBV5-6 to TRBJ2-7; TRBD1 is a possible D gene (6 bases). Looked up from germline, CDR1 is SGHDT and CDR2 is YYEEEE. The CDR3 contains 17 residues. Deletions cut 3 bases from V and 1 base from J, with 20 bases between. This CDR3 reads CASSSPVRTEWSYEQYF. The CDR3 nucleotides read TGTGCCAGCAGCTCGCCCGTGAGGACAGAATGGTCCTACGAGCAGTACTTC. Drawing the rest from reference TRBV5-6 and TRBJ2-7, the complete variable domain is DAGVTQSPTHLIKTRGQQVTLRCSPKSGHDTVSWYQQALGQGPQFIFQYYEEEERQRGNFPDRFSGHQFPNYSSELNVNALLLGDSALYLCASSSPVRTEWSYEQYFGPGTRLTVT.

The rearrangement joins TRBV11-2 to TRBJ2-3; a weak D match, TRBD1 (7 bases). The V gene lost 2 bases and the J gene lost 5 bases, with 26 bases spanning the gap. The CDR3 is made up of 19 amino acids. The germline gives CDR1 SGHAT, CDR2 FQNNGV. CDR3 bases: TGTGCCAGCAGCTTACGGGGACTTGGACAGGCCTTCCGGGGAGATACGCAGTATTTT. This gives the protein CASSLRGLGQAFRGDTQYF.

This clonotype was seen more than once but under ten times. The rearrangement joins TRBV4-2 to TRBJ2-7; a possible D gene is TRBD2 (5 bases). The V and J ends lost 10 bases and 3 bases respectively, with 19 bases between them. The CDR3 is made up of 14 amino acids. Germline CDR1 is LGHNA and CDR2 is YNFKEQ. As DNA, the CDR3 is TGTGCCACGGGTGGTACGGGGAGTGTCTACGAGCAGTACTTC. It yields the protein CATGGTGSVYEQYF.

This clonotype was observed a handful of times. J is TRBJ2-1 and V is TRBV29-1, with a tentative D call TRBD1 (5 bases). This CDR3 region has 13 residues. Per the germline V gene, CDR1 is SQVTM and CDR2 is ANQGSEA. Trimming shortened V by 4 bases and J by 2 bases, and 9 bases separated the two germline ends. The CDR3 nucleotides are TGCAGCGTTGTTTACAGGACCTACAATGAGCAGTTCTTC. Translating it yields CSVVYRTYNEQFF.

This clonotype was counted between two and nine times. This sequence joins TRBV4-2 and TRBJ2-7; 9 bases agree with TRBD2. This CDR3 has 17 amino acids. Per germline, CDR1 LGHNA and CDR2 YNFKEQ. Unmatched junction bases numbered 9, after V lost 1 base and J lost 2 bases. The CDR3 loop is CASSQGTEREAPYEQYF. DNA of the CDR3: TGTGCCAGCAGCCAAGGGACGGAGCGGGAGGCTCCCTACGAGCAGTACTTC.

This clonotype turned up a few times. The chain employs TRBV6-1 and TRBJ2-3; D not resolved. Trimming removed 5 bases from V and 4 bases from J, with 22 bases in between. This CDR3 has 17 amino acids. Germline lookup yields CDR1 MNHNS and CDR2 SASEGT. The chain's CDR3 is CASSRGRILVSSDTQYF. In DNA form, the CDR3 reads TGTGCCAGCAGTCGCGGACGGATCCTAGTAAGCTCAGATACGCAGTATTTT.

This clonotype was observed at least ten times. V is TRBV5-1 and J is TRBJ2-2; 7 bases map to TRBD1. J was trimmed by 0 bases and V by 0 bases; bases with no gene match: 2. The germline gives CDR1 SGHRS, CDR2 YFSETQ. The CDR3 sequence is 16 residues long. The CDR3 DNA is TGCGCCAGCAGCTTGGACAGGGGCGCGAACACCGGGGAGCTGTTTTTT. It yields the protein CASSLDRGANTGELFF.

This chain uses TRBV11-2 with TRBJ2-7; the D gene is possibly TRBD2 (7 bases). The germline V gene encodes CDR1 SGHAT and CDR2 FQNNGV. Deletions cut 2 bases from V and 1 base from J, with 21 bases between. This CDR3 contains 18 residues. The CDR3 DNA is TGTGCCAGCAGCTTACACGGCGTAAGGGGGGGGGTTTCCTACGAGCAGTACTTC. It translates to CASSLHGVRGGVSYEQYF. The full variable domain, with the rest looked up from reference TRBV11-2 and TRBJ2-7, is EAGVAQSPRYKIIEKRQSVAFWCNPISGHATLYWYQQILGQGPKLLIQFQNNGVVDDSQLPKDRFSAERLKGVDSTLKIQPAKLEDSAVYLCASSLHGVRGGVSYEQYFGPGTRLTVT.

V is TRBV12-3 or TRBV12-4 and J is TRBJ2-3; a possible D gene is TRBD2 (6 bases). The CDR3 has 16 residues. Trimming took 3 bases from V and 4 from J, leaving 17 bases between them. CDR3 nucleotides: TGTGCCAGCAGTTTTGGGAGAGGCAGGAGGGCAGATACGCAGTATTTT. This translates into CASSFGRGRRADTQYF.

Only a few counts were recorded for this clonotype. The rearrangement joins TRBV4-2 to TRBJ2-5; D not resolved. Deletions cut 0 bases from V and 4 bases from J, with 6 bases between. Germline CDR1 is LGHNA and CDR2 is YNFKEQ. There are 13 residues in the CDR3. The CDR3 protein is CASSQDGRETQYF. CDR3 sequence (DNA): TGTGCCAGCAGCCAAGATGGTAGAGAGACCCAGTACTTC.

The chain's CDR3 is CASSLAVQGSGELFF. For the CDR3, the DNA is TGCGCCAGCAGCTTGGCGGTTCAAGGATCCGGGGAGCTGTTTTTT. The chain recombines TRBV5-1 with TRBJ2-2; D not resolved. The CDR3 runs 15 residues. Trimming removed 0 bases from V and 6 bases from J, with 12 bases in between. The V gene's germline CDR1 is SGHRS and CDR2 YFSETQ.

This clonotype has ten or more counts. CDR3 coding DNA: TGTGCCAGCAGACCCCTACGGTCGGGCACTGAAGCTTTCTTT. Its translation is CASRPLRSGTEAFF. This rearrangement joins TRBV6-1 to TRBJ1-1, with no clear D. The germline V gene has CDR1 MNHNS and CDR2 SASEGT. The length of the CDR3 is 14 residues. The germline V and J ends were trimmed by 6 bases and 4 bases, with 15 bases remaining between them.

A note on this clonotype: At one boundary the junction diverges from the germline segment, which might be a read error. CDR3 sequence (DNA): TGTGCCAGCAGCTTAGGGGGGGGATGGAACACCGGGGAGCTCTTTTTT. Translating gives CASSLGGGWNTGELFF. The gene calls are TRBV7-2 and TRBJ2-2; 7 nucleotides align to TRBD2. The V gene's germline CDR1 is SGHTA and CDR2 FQGNSA. The CDR3 is 16 residues long.

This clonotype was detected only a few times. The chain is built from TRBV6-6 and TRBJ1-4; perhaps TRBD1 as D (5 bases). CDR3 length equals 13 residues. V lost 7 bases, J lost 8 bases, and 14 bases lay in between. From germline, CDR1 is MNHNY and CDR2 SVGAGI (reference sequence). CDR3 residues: CASTQGREEKLFF. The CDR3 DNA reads TGTGCCAGCACTCAGGGTCGGGAGGAAAAACTGTTTTTT.

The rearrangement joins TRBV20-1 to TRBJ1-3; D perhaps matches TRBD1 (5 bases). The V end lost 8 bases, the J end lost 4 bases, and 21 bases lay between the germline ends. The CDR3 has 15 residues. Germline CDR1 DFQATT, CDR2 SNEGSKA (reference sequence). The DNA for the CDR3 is TGCAGTTGTGCCCAGGCCCAGGGCCTCGGAAACACCATATATTTT. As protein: CSCAQAQGLGNTIYF.

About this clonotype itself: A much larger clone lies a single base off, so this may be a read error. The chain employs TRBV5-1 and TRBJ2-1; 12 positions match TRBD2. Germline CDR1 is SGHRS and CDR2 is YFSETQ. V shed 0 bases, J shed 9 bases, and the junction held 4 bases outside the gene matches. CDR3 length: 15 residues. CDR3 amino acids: CASSLASGGAGEQFF. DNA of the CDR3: TGCGCCAGCAGCTTGGCTAGCGGGGGGGCCGGTGAGCAGTTCTTC.

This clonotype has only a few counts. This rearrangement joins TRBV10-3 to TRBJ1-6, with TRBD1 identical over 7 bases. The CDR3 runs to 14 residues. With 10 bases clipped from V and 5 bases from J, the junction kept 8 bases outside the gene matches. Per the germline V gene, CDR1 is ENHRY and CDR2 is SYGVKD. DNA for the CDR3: TGTGCCAGCAAGACAGGGAGGGATAATTCACCCCTCCACTTT. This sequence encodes CASKTGRDNSPLHF.

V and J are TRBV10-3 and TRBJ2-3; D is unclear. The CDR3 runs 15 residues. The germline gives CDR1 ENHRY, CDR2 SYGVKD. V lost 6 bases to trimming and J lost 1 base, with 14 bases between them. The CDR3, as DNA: TGTGCCATCAGCGCAACACAACCGGGCACAGATACGCAGTATTTT. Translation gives CAISATQPGTDTQYF.

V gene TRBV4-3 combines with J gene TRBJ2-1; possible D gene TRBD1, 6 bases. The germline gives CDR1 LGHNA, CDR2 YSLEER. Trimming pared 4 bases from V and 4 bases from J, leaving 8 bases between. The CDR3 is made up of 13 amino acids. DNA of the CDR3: TGCGCCAGCAGCCGACAGGTATACAATGAGCAGTTCTTC. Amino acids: CASSRQVYNEQFF.

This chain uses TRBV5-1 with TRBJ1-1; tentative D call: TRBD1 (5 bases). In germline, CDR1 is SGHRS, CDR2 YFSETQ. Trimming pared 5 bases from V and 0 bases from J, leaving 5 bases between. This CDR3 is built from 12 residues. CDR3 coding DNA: TGCGCCAGCAGGGGACTGAACACTGAAGCTTTCTTT. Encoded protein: CASRGLNTEAFF.

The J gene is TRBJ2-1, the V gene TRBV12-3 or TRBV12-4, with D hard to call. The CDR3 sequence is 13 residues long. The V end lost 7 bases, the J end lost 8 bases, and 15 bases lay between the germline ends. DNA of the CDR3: TGTGCCAGCACCACGACCGGTTCTCATGAGCAGTTCTTC. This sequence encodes CASTTTGSHEQFF.

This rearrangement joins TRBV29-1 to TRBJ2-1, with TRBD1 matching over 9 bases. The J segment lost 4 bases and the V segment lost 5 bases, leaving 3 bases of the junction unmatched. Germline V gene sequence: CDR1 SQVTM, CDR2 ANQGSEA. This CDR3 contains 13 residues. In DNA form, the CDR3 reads TGCAGCGTTAGGGACAGGGCGTACAATGAGCAGTTCTTC. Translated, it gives CSVRDRAYNEQFF.

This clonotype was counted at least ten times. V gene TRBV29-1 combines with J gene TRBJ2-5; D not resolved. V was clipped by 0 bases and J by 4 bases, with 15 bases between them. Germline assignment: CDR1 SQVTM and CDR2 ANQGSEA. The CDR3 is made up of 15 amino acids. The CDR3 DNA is TGCAGCGTTGAAGACAACGGACCAACGGTAGAGACCCAGTACTTC. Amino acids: CSVEDNGPTVETQYF.

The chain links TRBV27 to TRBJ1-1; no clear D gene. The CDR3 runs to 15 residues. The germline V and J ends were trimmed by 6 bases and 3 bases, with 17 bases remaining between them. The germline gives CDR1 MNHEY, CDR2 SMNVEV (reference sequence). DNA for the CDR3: TGTGCCAGCAGCAACGGACGGATAAGGGACACTGAAGCTTTCTTT. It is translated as CASSNGRIRDTEAFF.

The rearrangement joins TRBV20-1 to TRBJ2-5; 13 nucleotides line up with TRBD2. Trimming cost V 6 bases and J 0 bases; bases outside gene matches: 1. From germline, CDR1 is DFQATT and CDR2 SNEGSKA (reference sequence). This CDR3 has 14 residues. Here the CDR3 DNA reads TGCAGTGCCGGGACTAGCGGGGACCAAGAGACCCAGTACTTC. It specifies CSAGTSGDQETQYF.

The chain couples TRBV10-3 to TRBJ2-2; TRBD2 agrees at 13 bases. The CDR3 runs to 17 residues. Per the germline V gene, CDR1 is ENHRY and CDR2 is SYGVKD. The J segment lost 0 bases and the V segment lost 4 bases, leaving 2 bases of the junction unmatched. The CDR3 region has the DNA TGTGCCATCAGTGGACTAGCGGGAGGAACGAACACCGGGGAGCTGTTTTTT. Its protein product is CAISGLAGGTNTGELFF.